This T cell receptor beta chain was observed in a study of blood T cell repertoires in COVID-19. Study as a whole: The analysed material was cDNA or gDNA that came from T cells, B-cell-depleted T cells, or PBMCs.

Original processing notes: Amplification from reference gene primers served as the basis for estimated nucleated cell counts. The data were produced by immunoSEQ multiplex PCR, yet TCRdb's version contains in-frame clones alone and is incomplete. Clone size and V and J calls were adopted from that table, with D and trimming inferred from the DNA. The sample records about 39,000 clones, more than 80% being singletons. V lost 3 bases, J lost 4 bases, and 15 bases lay in between. There are 15 residues in the CDR3. Germline CDR1 SGHDN, CDR2 FVKESK. The TCR comes from a man in his 60s in a cohort sampled during active COVID-19. Sequenced: peripheral blood. This chain joins TRBV14 and TRBJ2-5, with TRBD1 as a possible D gene (6 bases). Written as DNA, the CDR3 is TGTGCCAGCAGCCAGACTTCAGGGGCGGGAGAGACCCAGTACTTC. Its protein is CASSQTSGAGETQYF.